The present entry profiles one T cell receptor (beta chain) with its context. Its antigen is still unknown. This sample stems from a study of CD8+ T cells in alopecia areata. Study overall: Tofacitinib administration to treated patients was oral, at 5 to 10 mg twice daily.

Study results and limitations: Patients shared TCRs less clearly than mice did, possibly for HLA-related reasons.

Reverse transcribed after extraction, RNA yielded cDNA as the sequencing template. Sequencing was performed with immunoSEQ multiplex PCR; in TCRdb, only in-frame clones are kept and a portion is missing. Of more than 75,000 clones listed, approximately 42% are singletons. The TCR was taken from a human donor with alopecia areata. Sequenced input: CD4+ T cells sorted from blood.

CDR3 residues: CAWNKKGTGRKDTQYF. CDR3 coding DNA: TGTGCCTGGAATAAGAAAGGGACAGGGAGGAAGGATACGCAGTATTTT. The chain has TRBV30 and TRBJ2-3; 9 bases are a match to TRBD1. Germline V lookup: CDR1 GTSNPN, CDR2 SVGIG (reference sequence). The CDR3 sequence is 16 residues long. V trimming: 4 bases; J trimming: 6 bases; junction bases outside the gene matches: 14.